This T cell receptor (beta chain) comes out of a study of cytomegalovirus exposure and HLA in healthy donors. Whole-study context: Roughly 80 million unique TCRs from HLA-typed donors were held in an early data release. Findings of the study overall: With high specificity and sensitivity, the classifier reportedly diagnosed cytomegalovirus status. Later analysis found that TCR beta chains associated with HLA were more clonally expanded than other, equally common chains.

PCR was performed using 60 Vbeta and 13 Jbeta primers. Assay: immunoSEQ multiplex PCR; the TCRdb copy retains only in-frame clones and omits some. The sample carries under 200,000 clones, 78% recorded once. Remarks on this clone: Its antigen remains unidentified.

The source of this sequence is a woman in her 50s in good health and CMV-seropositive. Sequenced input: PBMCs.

The DNA for the CDR3 is TGTGCCAGCAGCGACGCGGACAGGGTTTACAATGAGCAGTTCTTC. Residues: CASSDADRVYNEQFF. The V gene is TRBV7-9, the J gene TRBJ2-1; 8 bases are a match to TRBD1. The V gene's germline CDR1 is SEHNR and CDR2 FQNEAQ (reference sequence). The CDR3 loop spans 15 amino acids. Trimming at V came to 5 bases and at J to 4 bases, leaving 7 bases not matched to a gene.